The clone carrying this T cell receptor beta chain was observed a few times. Its antigen is unknown. TCRdb independently ran MiXCR on the reads; one entry per CDR3 protein. The repertoire holds 380,000 or so distinct CDR3 sequences, with about a third as singletons. These data belong to a study of T cell repertoires in cytomegalovirus infection. Study-wide background: Carrying CMV and the relevant HLA type showed in public TCR beta signatures. Broader study findings: The cumulative frequency of public TCR beta families distinguished individuals who carried CMV together with the relevant HLA. HLA-C-restricted CMV-specific TCR beta clonotypes were dominant in the ex vivo response.

V lost 3 bases to trimming and J lost 0 bases; unmatched junction nucleotides: 9. CDR1 is LNHNV and CDR2 is YYDKDF in the germline V gene (reference sequence). The CDR3 consists of 17 residues. The sequence was collected from a human donor in good health (CMV status not recorded). Some clones in this sample may be carry-over from other donors' samples. This chain joins TRBV15 and TRBJ1-1; 8 bases align to TRBD1. The sequencing here drew on cultured PBMCs, taken from culture after CMV antigen stimulation. CDR3 sequence: CATSRTQGARMNTEAFF. CDR3 in DNA: TGTGCCACCAGCAGGACCCAGGGGGCGCGAATGAACACTGAAGCTTTCTTT.